This TCR beta chain was profiled in a study of T-cell memory formation after mild COVID-19. Findings of the study overall: Pre-infection memory already had some responding clones, implying cross-reactive memory joined. Unconfirmed was the SARS-CoV-2 specificity of second-wave clones that peaked on day 37. There was a balanced CD4/CD8 profile in clones contracting day 15 to 85, and later expanders leaned CD4+.

CDR3 length: 15 amino acids. Deletions cut 6 bases from V and 4 bases from J, with 19 bases between. Germline V gene data show CDR1 as MGHRA and CDR2 as YSYEKL. The authors produced TCR alpha and TCR beta cDNA libraries with sample barcodes and UMIs by 5'RACE using constant-segment primers. TCRdb independently ran MiXCR on the 5' RACE reads; one entry per CDR3 protein. Among 190,000 or so distinct CDR3 sequences listed, roughly a fifth were seen once. Concerning this clonotype itself: The antigen is undetermined.

The sequence derives from an adult woman who had mild COVID-19 (a few samples of this study predate the infection). Cell type and time point are not known. Sequencing was done on a sample of PBMCs or a T cell subset sorted from them (not recorded which). This chain connects TRBV4-1 to TRBJ2-7; D tentatively fits TRBD1 or TRBD2 (5 bases each). DNA for the CDR3: TGCGCCAGCAGTGACATCTCCGGGGCGGTTTACGAGCAGTACTTC. It encodes CASSDISGAVYEQYF.